The T cell receptor beta chain described here comes from a study of CD8+CD57+ T cells in acquired aplastic anemia. Study-level findings and limits: It was found that about 31 CD8+ CDR3 sequences were shared between patients and controls. Statistical testing detected no significant gap in CD8+ Simpson's diversity between patients and controls.

Sequencing involved patients with CD8+CD57+ cell expansion previously shown by flow cytometry. This clonotype was observed at least ten times. Its specificity is unknown. TCR beta VDJ and CDR3 profiling used genomic DNA as template. TCRdb re-called the reads through MiXCR, storing one row per CDR3 protein. This sample has approximately 190,000 distinct CDR3 sequences, with approximately 48% found just once. V was pared by 5 bases and J by 4 bases, with 7 bases of the junction left unmatched. This CDR3 spans 15 amino acids. In germline, CDR1 is SEHNR, CDR2 FQNEAQ (reference sequence). The sample comprised sorted CD4+, CD8+, or CD8+CD57+ T cells (not recorded which) from PBMCs. The rearrangement links TRBV7-9 to TRBJ2-1; 8 bases agree with TRBD2. The sequence was obtained from a human donor with aplastic anemia. CDR3 in DNA: TGTGCCAGCAGCCCTGAGCGGGAGTGGTACAATGAGCAGTTCTTC. Amino acid sequence: CASSPEREWYNEQFF. Supplemented by reference TRBV7-9 and TRBJ2-1, the full variable domain reads DTGVSQNPRHKITKRGQNVTFRCDPISEHNRLYWYRQTLGQGPEFLTYFQNEAQLEKSRLLSDRFSAERPKGSFSTLEIQRTEQGDSAMYLCASSPEREWYNEQFFGPGTRLTVL.